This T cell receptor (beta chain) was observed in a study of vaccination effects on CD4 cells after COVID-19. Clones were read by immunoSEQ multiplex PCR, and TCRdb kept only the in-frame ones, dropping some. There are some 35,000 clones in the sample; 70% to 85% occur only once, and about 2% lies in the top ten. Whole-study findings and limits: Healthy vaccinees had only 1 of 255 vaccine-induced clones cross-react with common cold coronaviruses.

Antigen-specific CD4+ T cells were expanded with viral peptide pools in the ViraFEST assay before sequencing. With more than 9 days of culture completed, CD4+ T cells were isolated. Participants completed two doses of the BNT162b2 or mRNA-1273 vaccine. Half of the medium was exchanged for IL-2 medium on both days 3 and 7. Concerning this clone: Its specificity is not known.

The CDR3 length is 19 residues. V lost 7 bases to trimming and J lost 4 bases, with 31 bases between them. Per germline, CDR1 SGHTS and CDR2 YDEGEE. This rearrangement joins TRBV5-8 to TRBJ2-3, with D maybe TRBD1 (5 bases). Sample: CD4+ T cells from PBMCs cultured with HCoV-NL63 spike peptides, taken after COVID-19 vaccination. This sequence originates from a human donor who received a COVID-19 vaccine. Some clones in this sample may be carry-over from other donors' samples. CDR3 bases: TGTGCCAGCCCCCGTGGATTAGGGGCACCGAGTAGGAACGCAGATACGCAGTATTTT. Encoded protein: CASPRGLGAPSRNADTQYF.